This is a list of T cell receptor beta chains from one sample in a study of CD8 T cells in Susac syndrome. TCRdb passed the immunoSEQ multiplex PCR reads through MiXCR, listing each CDR3 protein once. The table has around 170,000 distinct CDR3 sequences, almost 96% seen once. Sequenced: CD4+ T cells from PBMCs. All receptors derive from a human donor with Susac syndrome. Each CDR3 is given with its conserved first and last residue. Each record gives: clone size, V gene, J gene, D gene, CDR3 protein, CDR3 DNA. D genes are given only for firm matches. A clone size is listed for some rows: how often the clone was seen (once, few, many), or a class if it is expanded.

clone size: .
V gene: TRBV6-5
J gene: TRBJ1-1
D gene: TRBD1
CDR3 protein: CASSYSNRGDTEAFF
CDR3 DNA: TGTGCCAGCAGTTACTCGAACAGGGGTGACACTGAAGCTTTCTTT

clone size: .
V gene: TRBV30
J gene: TRBJ1-1
D gene: .
CDR3 protein: CAWSGFLDTEAFF
CDR3 DNA: TGTGCCTGGAGTGGATTTTTGGACACTGAAGCTTTCTTT

clone size: .
V gene: TRBV30
J gene: TRBJ2-7
D gene: TRBD1
CDR3 protein: CAGTGTGYYEQYF
CDR3 DNA: TGTGCCGGAACCGGGACAGGTTACTACGAGCAGTACTTC

clone size: .
V gene: TRBV4-2
J gene: TRBJ2-3
D gene: TRBD2
CDR3 protein: CASSQLADTSTDTQYF
CDR3 DNA: TGTGCCAGCAGCCAACTAGCGGACACTAGCACAGATACGCAGTATTTT

clone size: .
V gene: TRBV15
J gene: TRBJ1-2
D gene: TRBD1
CDR3 protein: CATSRVMDRDYTF
CDR3 DNA: TGTGCCACCAGCAGAGTCATGGACAGGGACTACACCTTC

clone size: .
V gene: TRBV11-2
J gene: TRBJ1-2
D gene: .
CDR3 protein: CASSPTPDRNYGYTF
CDR3 DNA: TGTGCCAGCAGCCCCACCCCCGATAGGAACTATGGCTACACCTTC

clone size: .
V gene: TRBV9
J gene: TRBJ2-5
D gene: TRBD2
CDR3 protein: CASSHSGGSPPETQYF
CDR3 DNA: TGTGCCAGCAGTCACAGCGGGGGGTCACCTCCAGAGACCCAGTACTTC

clone size: once
V gene: TRBV20-1
J gene: TRBJ1-2
D gene: .
CDR3 protein: CSARVPGRMNYGYTF
CDR3 DNA: TGCAGTGCTAGAGTACCGGGACGGATGAACTATGGCTACACCTTC

clone size: .
V gene: TRBV29-1
J gene: TRBJ1-2
D gene: .
CDR3 protein: CSLSGVGGYTF
CDR3 DNA: TGCAGCCTGAGCGGGGTTGGTGGCTACACCTTC

clone size: .
V gene: TRBV29-1
J gene: TRBJ1-2
D gene: .
CDR3 protein: CSGGDFFYGYTF
CDR3 DNA: TGCAGCGGGGGGGACTTTTTTTATGGCTACACCTTC

clone size: few
V gene: TRBV2
J gene: TRBJ2-2
D gene: .
CDR3 protein: CASSGDTGELFF
CDR3 DNA: TGTGCCAGCAGTGGGGACACCGGGGAGCTGTTTTTT

clone size: .
V gene: TRBV2
J gene: TRBJ2-5
D gene: .
CDR3 protein: CASSQQPGYQETQYF
CDR3 DNA: TGTGCCAGCAGTCAACAGCCGGGGTACCAAGAGACCCAGTACTTC

clone size: .
V gene: TRBV28
J gene: TRBJ2-7
D gene: .
CDR3 protein: CASSLIREQYF
CDR3 DNA: TGTGCCAGCAGTTTGATAAGGGAGCAGTACTTC

clone size: once
V gene: TRBV5-4
J gene: TRBJ1-4
D gene: TRBD1
CDR3 protein: CASSFHGTAVNTNEKLFF
CDR3 DNA: TGTGCCAGCAGCTTCCATGGGACAGCGGTCAACACTAATGAAAAACTGTTTTTT

clone size: .
V gene: TRBV2
J gene: TRBJ1-5
D gene: .
CDR3 protein: CASTKEGTRNQPQHF
CDR3 DNA: TGTGCCAGCACCAAAGAGGGGACACGTAATCAGCCCCAGCATTTT

clone size: once
V gene: TRBV2
J gene: TRBJ2-2
D gene: .
CDR3 protein: CASSEGNTGELFF
CDR3 DNA: TGTGCCAGCAGTGAGGGGAACACCGGGGAGCTGTTTTTT

clone size: .
V gene: TRBV12-3/TRBV12-4
J gene: TRBJ1-1
D gene: TRBD1
CDR3 protein: CASSSPGQGDTEAFF
CDR3 DNA: TGTGCCAGCAGTTCCCCGGGACAGGGGGACACTGAAGCTTTCTTT

clone size: .
V gene: TRBV6-2/TRBV6-3
J gene: TRBJ2-7
D gene: .
CDR3 protein: CASSRLLTGYEQYF
CDR3 DNA: TGTGCCAGCAGCCGCCTTTTGACGGGCTACGAGCAGTACTTC

clone size: .
V gene: TRBV18
J gene: TRBJ2-3
D gene: .
CDR3 protein: CASSPPTLTDTQYF
CDR3 DNA: TGTGCCAGCTCACCACCGACCCTCACAGATACGCAGTATTTT

clone size: .
V gene: TRBV11-2
J gene: TRBJ2-7
D gene: .
CDR3 protein: CASSWFGVGSYEQYF
CDR3 DNA: TGTGCCAGCAGCTGGTTTGGAGTCGGCTCCTACGAGCAGTACTTC